These T cell receptor beta chains were read from a single sample in a study of cytomegalovirus exposure and HLA in healthy donors. The repertoire was sequenced with immunoSEQ multiplex PCR; TCRdb's copy has only in-frame clones and lacks some. The sample has around 130,000 clones; around 75% are singletons. The specimen was PBMCs. The receptors were gathered from a woman between 40 and 55 years old in good health and CMV-seropositive. Each CDR3 is given with its conserved first and last residue. A D gene is named only where the DNA matches it firmly. Some rows mark clone size as missing; the rest say once, few, many or name a class of expanded clone.

TRBD1 | . | TRBV7-9 | CASSPTPGQGETHGYTF
. | . | TRBV5-1 | CASSPPDRGETQYF
. | . | TRBV19 | CASSDGQHFYEQYF
TRBD2 | few | TRBV6-1 | CASSKGLAGGPPETQYF
. | . | TRBV20-1 | CSAGSGGYTF
TRBD1 | . | TRBV2 | CASSRDRDNEKLFF
. | . | TRBV6-5 | CASRSANYGYTF
. | . | TRBV6-5 | CASSYSPRRDTEAFF
. | . | TRBV18 | CASSPQDSFNEKLFF
TRBD1 | . | TRBV10-1 | CASSPGQGGQPQHF
. | . | TRBV7-6 | CASRQTGEAYNEQFF
TRBD2 | . | TRBV7-8 | CASSGGGREQYF
TRBD2 | . | TRBV7-2 | CASSLSSGRDEQYF
TRBD2 | . | TRBV7-3 | CASSRGGGETQYF
TRBD1 | . | TRBV4-3 | CASSDSPGQDGYTF
. | . | TRBV27 | CASRDSLLYGYTF
. | many | TRBV19 | CASSPQLAKNIQYF
. | . | TRBV27 | CASSLRQTANYGYTF
TRBD2 | . | TRBV4-2 | CASSPGTSGKGDTQYF
TRBD1 | . | TRBV28 | CASSFRQGAVDGELFF
TRBD1 | . | TRBV4-3 | CASSQGQVDSYEQYF
. | . | TRBV7-2 | CASRLGAGADTQYF
. | . | TRBV19 | CASSIDLSLSSYEQYF
TRBD1 | . | TRBV18 | CASSPGTGGNQPQHF
. | . | TRBV6-1 | CASSGGWGEDLSTEAFF
TRBD1 | . | TRBV4-3 | CASSPGQGRYQETQYF
. | few | TRBV7-9 | CSSSPGNRAYYTF
. | . | TRBV4-2 | CASSQGTPNTGELFF
TRBD1 | few | TRBV6-5 | CASRTLTGAYEQYF
. | . | TRBV4-1 | CASSQGLGANVLTF
TRBD2 | . | TRBV5-1 | CASRERGNNEQFF
. | . | TRBV18 | CASSPSVPLRTQYF
TRBD2 | . | TRBV7-8 | CASSPASRLAGGPSNEQFF
TRBD1 | . | TRBV18 | CASSPRTGGAQGTYGYTF
. | . | TRBV29-1 | CSVEFVRAETQYF
TRBD1 | . | TRBV7-2 | CASSLVSGGEGGYTF
TRBD1 | . | TRBV11-2 | CASSLRNRDSERYGYTF